The entry below describes one T cell receptor beta chain. Generated by immunoSEQ multiplex PCR, the TCRdb table keeps only in-frame clones and is missing some. The table records approximately 280,000 clones, around 84% of them present only once. These data are taken from a study of blood T cell repertoires in COVID-19. This CDR3 has 13 residues. In germline, CDR1 is SGHDT, CDR2 YYEEEE. V lost 3 bases and J lost 2, with 5 bases in between. The specimen sequenced was peripheral blood. The sequence was collected from a human donor with COVID-19, enrolled during active disease. The donor label of this sample is uncertain. This chain uses TRBV5-6 with TRBJ2-2; no firm D call. CDR3 amino acids: CASSSFNTGELFF. The CDR3 nucleotides read TGTGCCAGCAGCTCCTTTAACACCGGGGAGCTGTTTTTT.